This is a list of T cell receptor beta chains from one sample in a study of blood T cell repertoires in COVID-19. The table came from immunoSEQ multiplex PCR; TCRdb's copy has only in-frame clones and leaves some out. The sample contains about 440,000 clones, more than 70% of which appear only once. Sequenced material: peripheral blood. These receptors all come from a woman between 50 and 59 years old with COVID-19, enrolled during active disease. Each CDR3 is given with its conserved first and last residue. The order of the fields is CDR3 protein, CDR3 DNA, D gene, clone size, V gene, J gene. A D gene is named only where the DNA matches it firmly. Part of the rows lack a size; the others show once, few, many or a class for expanded clones.

cdr3_aa: CASSQFPGQGLETQYF
cdr3_nt: TGCGCCAGCAGCCAGTTCCCGGGACAGGGATTGGAGACCCAGTACTTC
d_call: TRBD1
clone_size: NA
v_call: TRBV4-1
j_call: TRBJ2-5

cdr3_aa: CASSIGFSGSSDTQYF
cdr3_nt: TGTGCCAGTAGTATAGGTTTTAGCGGAAGTTCAGATACGCAGTATTTT
d_call: NA
clone_size: NA
v_call: TRBV19
j_call: TRBJ2-3

cdr3_aa: CASSQDRGPSGPGADTQYF
cdr3_nt: TGCGCCAGCAGCCAAGATCGAGGGCCTAGCGGGCCGGGGGCAGATACGCAGTATTTT
d_call: TRBD2
clone_size: NA
v_call: TRBV4-1
j_call: TRBJ2-3

cdr3_aa: CAWSQGGPEAFF
cdr3_nt: TGTGCCTGGAGTCAGGGGGGTCCTGAAGCTTTCTTT
d_call: TRBD1
clone_size: NA
v_call: TRBV30
j_call: TRBJ1-1

cdr3_aa: CASPTLGGYTF
cdr3_nt: TGTGCCAGTCCGACATTGGGTGGCTACACCTTC
d_call: NA
clone_size: NA
v_call: TRBV7-6
j_call: TRBJ1-2

cdr3_aa: CAWSRTGTVNNEQFF
cdr3_nt: TGTGCCTGGAGTCGCACCGGGACAGTGAACAATGAGCAGTTCTTC
d_call: TRBD1
clone_size: once
v_call: TRBV30
j_call: TRBJ2-1

cdr3_aa: CASSLEGHKYYGYTF
cdr3_nt: TGCGCCAGCAGCTTGGAGGGACACAAGTACTATGGCTACACCTTC
d_call: NA
clone_size: NA
v_call: TRBV5-1
j_call: TRBJ1-2

cdr3_aa: CASSFLPTGDTEAFF
cdr3_nt: TGCGCCAGCAGCTTTCTTCCCACCGGGGACACTGAAGCTTTCTTT
d_call: NA
clone_size: NA
v_call: TRBV5-1
j_call: TRBJ1-1

cdr3_aa: CASSLEGSSYEQYF
cdr3_nt: TGCGCCAGCAGCTTGGAAGGGAGCTCCTACGAGCAGTACTTC
d_call: NA
clone_size: NA
v_call: TRBV5-1
j_call: TRBJ2-7

cdr3_aa: CASSPRDRGLGEQFF
cdr3_nt: TGCGCCAGCAGCCCCCGGGACAGGGGCCTAGGGGAGCAGTTCTTC
d_call: TRBD1
clone_size: NA
v_call: TRBV4-1
j_call: TRBJ2-1

cdr3_aa: CASSFRSTALNSPLHF
cdr3_nt: TGTGCCAGCAGTTTCCGATCGACTGCCCTTAATTCACCCCTCCACTTT
d_call: NA
clone_size: few
v_call: TRBV6-5
j_call: TRBJ1-6

cdr3_aa: CASSTQKGAGDTQYF
cdr3_nt: TGTGCCAGCAGTACCCAGAAGGGGGCAGGAGATACGCAGTATTTT
d_call: TRBD1
clone_size: NA
v_call: TRBV6-5
j_call: TRBJ2-3

cdr3_aa: CASSFQGTEAFF
cdr3_nt: TGTGCCAGCAGTTTCCAGGGCACTGAAGCTTTCTTT
d_call: NA
clone_size: NA
v_call: TRBV27
j_call: TRBJ1-1

cdr3_aa: CASRSIAKNIQYF
cdr3_nt: TGTGCCAGCAGAAGCATAGCCAAAAACATTCAGTACTTC
d_call: NA
clone_size: NA
v_call: TRBV28
j_call: TRBJ2-4

cdr3_aa: CASSLFAGGAGGYTF
cdr3_nt: TGTGCCAGCAGTTTATTTGCAGGGGGCGCAGGAGGCTACACCTTC
d_call: TRBD1
clone_size: NA
v_call: TRBV27
j_call: TRBJ1-2

cdr3_aa: CASSAPTDRASTDTQYF
cdr3_nt: TGTGCCAGCAGCGCACCAACGGACAGGGCTAGCACAGATACGCAGTATTTT
d_call: TRBD1
clone_size: NA
v_call: TRBV9
j_call: TRBJ2-3

cdr3_aa: CASSLKRVLSGISYNSPLHF
cdr3_nt: TGTGCCAGCAGTTTAAAAAGGGTTCTCAGCGGGATCTCCTATAATTCACCCCTCCACTTT
d_call: NA
clone_size: NA
v_call: TRBV27
j_call: TRBJ1-6

cdr3_aa: CASSLSSRGGDEQFF
cdr3_nt: TGTGCCAGCAGCTTAAGTTCGCGGGGGGGAGATGAGCAGTTCTTC
d_call: TRBD2
clone_size: NA
v_call: TRBV7-2
j_call: TRBJ2-1

cdr3_aa: CASSPGRQGYETQYF
cdr3_nt: TGTGCCAGCAGCCCGGGGCGACAGGGGTACGAGACCCAGTACTTC
d_call: TRBD1
clone_size: NA
v_call: TRBV14
j_call: TRBJ2-5

cdr3_aa: CASSQSTGGAPTGELFF
cdr3_nt: TGTGCCAGTAGTCAGTCGACAGGGGGCGCACCCACCGGGGAGCTGTTTTTT
d_call: TRBD1
clone_size: NA
v_call: TRBV19
j_call: TRBJ2-2

cdr3_aa: CASSPGTTNEKLFF
cdr3_nt: TGTGCCAGCAGCCCAGGGACAACTAATGAAAAACTGTTTTTT
d_call: NA
clone_size: once
v_call: TRBV27
j_call: TRBJ1-4

cdr3_aa: CASSPTAGAFEQFF
cdr3_nt: TGTGCCAGCTCACCAACGGCAGGGGCGTTTGAGCAGTTCTTC
d_call: NA
clone_size: NA
v_call: TRBV18
j_call: TRBJ2-1

cdr3_aa: CASSSDGWASNTEAFF
cdr3_nt: TGCGCCAGCAGCTCAGACGGCTGGGCTTCTAACACTGAAGCTTTCTTT
d_call: NA
clone_size: NA
v_call: TRBV5-1
j_call: TRBJ1-1

cdr3_aa: CSASQGNGYTF
cdr3_nt: TGCAGTGCTTCACAGGGAAACGGCTACACCTTC
d_call: NA
clone_size: NA
v_call: TRBV20-1
j_call: TRBJ1-2

cdr3_aa: CASINRVFPYGYTF
cdr3_nt: TGTGCCAGCATTAACAGGGTTTTCCCCTATGGCTACACCTTC
d_call: NA
clone_size: NA
v_call: TRBV7-2
j_call: TRBJ1-2

cdr3_aa: CASRSGTSGVGELFF
cdr3_nt: TGTGCCAGCAGATCCGGGACTAGCGGGGTAGGGGAGCTGTTTTTT
d_call: TRBD2
clone_size: once
v_call: TRBV7-3
j_call: TRBJ2-2

cdr3_aa: CAWSPILGGGYTF
cdr3_nt: TGTGCCTGGAGCCCTATACTGGGAGGTGGCTACACCTTC
d_call: NA
clone_size: NA
v_call: TRBV30
j_call: TRBJ1-2

cdr3_aa: CAIHRNSNQPQHF
cdr3_nt: TGTGCCATCCACAGGAATAGCAATCAGCCCCAGCATTTT
d_call: NA
clone_size: NA
v_call: TRBV28
j_call: TRBJ1-5

cdr3_aa: CASSFLRTAQGAFF
cdr3_nt: TGTGCCAGCAGCTTTTTACGGACAGCCCAGGGAGCTTTCTTT
d_call: NA
clone_size: once
v_call: TRBV5-6
j_call: TRBJ1-1

cdr3_aa: CASTEDHNYGYTF
cdr3_nt: TGTGCCAGCACGGAGGATCATAACTATGGCTACACCTTC
d_call: NA
clone_size: once
v_call: TRBV2
j_call: TRBJ1-2

cdr3_aa: CATQGDRDEQFF
cdr3_nt: TGTGCCACACAGGGGGACAGGGATGAGCAGTTCTTC
d_call: TRBD1
clone_size: NA
v_call: TRBV24-1
j_call: TRBJ2-1

cdr3_aa: CASSTGTGGNIQYF
cdr3_nt: TGTGCCAGTAGTACCGGGACAGGGGGCAACATTCAGTACTTC
d_call: TRBD1
clone_size: NA
v_call: TRBV19
j_call: TRBJ2-4

cdr3_aa: CSVDTGTALNYGYTF
cdr3_nt: TGCAGCGTTGACACCGGGACAGCCCTTAACTATGGCTACACCTTC
d_call: TRBD1
clone_size: NA
v_call: TRBV29-1
j_call: TRBJ1-2

cdr3_aa: CASSLGGTGGYEQYF
cdr3_nt: TGCGCCAGCAGCCTCGGGGGGACAGGGGGCTACGAGCAGTACTTC
d_call: TRBD1
clone_size: NA
v_call: TRBV5-1
j_call: TRBJ2-7

cdr3_aa: CASSLVGWAGNTF
cdr3_nt: TGTGCCAGCAGCTTAGTTGGGTGGGCAGGAAACACCTTC
d_call: NA
clone_size: NA
v_call: TRBV7-9
j_call: TRBJ1-2

cdr3_aa: CASSLSGDLSRETQYF
cdr3_nt: TGCGCCAGCAGCTTGTCCGGTGACCTTTCGCGGGAGACCCAGTACTTC
d_call: NA
clone_size: NA
v_call: TRBV5-1
j_call: TRBJ2-5

cdr3_aa: CASSVGDSYNSPLHF
cdr3_nt: TGTGCCAGCAGCGTAGGAGACTCCTATAATTCACCCCTCCACTTT
d_call: NA
clone_size: NA
v_call: TRBV9
j_call: TRBJ1-6

cdr3_aa: CASSAVDSTDTQYF
cdr3_nt: TGTGCCAGCAGCGCCGTGGACTCCACAGATACGCAGTATTTT
d_call: NA
clone_size: NA
v_call: TRBV9
j_call: TRBJ2-3

cdr3_aa: CASSLGGGDTEAFF
cdr3_nt: TGTGCCAGCAGCTTAGGGGGGGGAGATACTGAAGCTTTCTTT
d_call: NA
clone_size: NA
v_call: TRBV11-2
j_call: TRBJ1-1

cdr3_aa: CASSPSGPSYEQYF
cdr3_nt: TGTGCCAGCAGCCCTAGCGGCCCCTCCTACGAGCAGTACTTC
d_call: TRBD2
clone_size: NA
v_call: TRBV3-1/TRBV3-2
j_call: TRBJ2-7

cdr3_aa: CASRPTTGPYGYTF
cdr3_nt: TGCGCCAGCCGACCGACCACAGGGCCCTATGGCTACACCTTC
d_call: NA
clone_size: NA
v_call: TRBV5-1
j_call: TRBJ1-2

cdr3_aa: CASSNRGTSTDTQYF
cdr3_nt: TGTGCCAGCAGCAACAGGGGCACTAGCACAGATACGCAGTATTTT
d_call: TRBD1
clone_size: NA
v_call: TRBV2
j_call: TRBJ2-3

cdr3_aa: CASSDWTFGETQYF
cdr3_nt: TGTGCCAGCAGCGATTGGACTTTCGGGGAGACCCAGTACTTC
d_call: NA
clone_size: NA
v_call: TRBV11-3
j_call: TRBJ2-5

cdr3_aa: CSASRDTPAYGGELFF
cdr3_nt: TGCAGCGCCTCTAGGGACACCCCTGCGTATGGCGGGGAGCTGTTTTTT
d_call: NA
clone_size: NA
v_call: TRBV29-1
j_call: TRBJ2-2

cdr3_aa: CAFRQGRKSNQPQHF
cdr3_nt: TGTGCCTTTCGACAGGGGAGGAAGAGCAATCAGCCCCAGCATTTT
d_call: TRBD1
clone_size: NA
v_call: TRBV30
j_call: TRBJ1-5

cdr3_aa: CASRPTGVYEQYF
cdr3_nt: TGTGCCAGCAGACCGACAGGGGTCTACGAGCAGTACTTC
d_call: TRBD1
clone_size: once
v_call: TRBV3-1/TRBV3-2
j_call: TRBJ2-7

cdr3_aa: CASSQSGTGSGQPQHF
cdr3_nt: TGTGCCAGCTCCCAATCCGGGACAGGGTCGGGTCAGCCCCAGCATTTT
d_call: TRBD1
clone_size: once
v_call: TRBV18
j_call: TRBJ1-5

cdr3_aa: CGTGANYGYTF
cdr3_nt: TGTGGAACAGGAGCTAACTATGGCTACACCTTC
d_call: NA
clone_size: NA
v_call: TRBV30
j_call: TRBJ1-2

cdr3_aa: CASSIPGQGHEKLFF
cdr3_nt: TGTGCCAGCAGTATTCCGGGACAGGGGCATGAAAAACTGTTTTTT
d_call: TRBD1
clone_size: NA
v_call: TRBV28
j_call: TRBJ1-4

cdr3_aa: CASSTPGQGTEKLFF
cdr3_nt: TGTGCCAGCAGCACCCCGGGACAGGGGACTGAAAAACTGTTTTTT
d_call: TRBD1
clone_size: NA
v_call: TRBV5-4
j_call: TRBJ1-4

cdr3_aa: CATKIGTGAADTQYF
cdr3_nt: TGCGCCACCAAGATCGGGACAGGGGCGGCAGATACGCAGTATTTT
d_call: TRBD1
clone_size: NA
v_call: TRBV10-2
j_call: TRBJ2-3

cdr3_aa: CASKIYGHNEKLFF
cdr3_nt: TGTGCCAGCAAAATTTACGGACATAATGAAAAACTGTTTTTT
d_call: NA
clone_size: once
v_call: TRBV28
j_call: TRBJ1-4

cdr3_aa: CASSPPYRAYGYTF
cdr3_nt: TGTGCCAGCTCACCACCTTACAGAGCCTATGGCTACACCTTC
d_call: NA
clone_size: NA
v_call: TRBV18
j_call: TRBJ1-2

cdr3_aa: CASSQEGGALTSSYEQYF
cdr3_nt: TGTGCCAGCAGCCAAGAAGGGGGGGCCCTCACGAGCTCCTACGAGCAGTACTTC
d_call: NA
clone_size: NA
v_call: TRBV3-1/TRBV3-2
j_call: TRBJ2-7

cdr3_aa: CASSEMWAGSNQPQHF
cdr3_nt: TGTGCCAGCAGTGAAATGTGGGCAGGGAGCAATCAGCCCCAGCATTTT
d_call: NA
clone_size: NA
v_call: TRBV6-1
j_call: TRBJ1-5